This T cell receptor (beta chain) derives from a study of blood T cell repertoires in COVID-19. Background on the study: Symptom resolution, clearance, or two negative PCRs marked the recovered donors of Cohort 3. PBMCs, B-cell-depleted T cells, or T cells provided the cDNA or gDNA that made up the material.

This CDR3 has 18 amino acids. The V gene's germline CDR1 is LGHDT and CDR2 YNNKEL (reference sequence). The ends were cut back, 1 base at V and 1 base at J, with 19 bases in the middle. This clone was seen once. In the original workflow: Estimation of nucleated cell counts was performed using reference gene primer amplification. The data were produced by immunoSEQ multiplex PCR, yet TCRdb's version contains in-frame clones alone and is incomplete. V, J and clone size are those of that table, while D and trimming were read from the DNA. The sample lists 200,000 to 250,000 clones, about nine tenths occurring once. In terms of age and location, participants ranged from roughly 18 to 90 years and lived in under 30 US areas.

Material for sequencing was PBMCs or T cells enriched from blood (not recorded which). The sequence was collected from a man aged 25 to 40 in a cohort exposed to, infected with or recovered from COVID-19 (not recorded which). The J gene is TRBJ1-2, the V gene TRBV3-1 (or the pseudogene TRBV3-2); tentative D call: TRBD1 (6 bases). The CDR3 sequence: CASSQVAGGPRGNYGYTF. Here the CDR3 DNA reads TGTGCCAGCAGCCAAGTCGCGGGGGGCCCCCGCGGTAACTATGGCTACACCTTC.